These 8 T cell receptor beta chains originate from one sample sequenced in a study of breast tumors, draining lymph nodes, adjacent tissues. TCRdb analysed the multiplex PCR reads with MiXCR anew, one entry per CDR3 protein. Of 200,000 or so distinct CDR3 sequences in the sample, 31% are singletons; the top ten hold approximately 4.3%. Breast cancer patients provided tissue from their axillary draining lymph nodes. Sequenced material: axillary lymph node tissue. The receptors stem from a female donor with breast cancer. Some clones in this sample may be carry-over from other donors' samples.

This clonotype occurred many times. This could be a read error, since a much larger clone is one nucleotide away. The chain joins TRBV6-5 to TRBJ2-7; D is possibly TRBD1 or TRBD2 (5 bases each). The CDR3 contains 14 residues. Trimming stripped 8 bases from V and 2 bases from J, with 16 bases between. CDR1 and CDR2 (germline): MNHEY, SVGAGI. The CDR3 region is CASRRGDATYEQYF. As DNA, the CDR3 is TGTGCCAGCCGACGTGGGGACGCCACCTACGAGCAGTACTTC.

This clonotype was counted ten times or more. The V gene is TRBV6-5, the J gene TRBJ2-7, with a tentative D call TRBD2 (6 bases). The CDR3 extends over 15 amino acids. Germline CDR1 reads MNHEY; CDR2 reads SVGAGI. V was shortened by 8 bases and J by 7 bases, with 24 bases between the two germline ends. The CDR3 DNA reads TGTGCCAGCGCCTTCGCGGGGACCTTCAAAGGGGAGCAGTACTTC. It yields the protein CASAFAGTFKGEQYF.

This clonotype showed up many times. CDR3 DNA: TGCAGTGCTCGTGGGACCGTCGAGCTGTTTTTT. Its translation: CSARGTVELFF. The gene calls are TRBV20-1 and TRBJ2-2; D is perhaps TRBD1 or TRBD2 (5 bases each). Deletions cut 5 bases from V and 11 bases from J, with 12 bases between. CDR1 is DFQATT and CDR2 is SNEGSKA in the germline V gene (reference sequence). This CDR3 is built from 11 residues.

This chain connects TRBV28 to TRBJ1-4; D remains unclear. Deletions cut 2 bases from V and 4 bases from J, with 11 bases between. Germline CDR1 MDHEN, CDR2 SYDVKM. The CDR3 has 15 residues. The CDR3 DNA reads TGTGCCAGCAGTTTACGGTCCGGGTATAATGAAAAACTGTTTTTT. Protein sequence: CASSLRSGYNEKLFF.

This clonotype was recorded only once. This rearrangement joins TRBV2 to TRBJ1-4; D is perhaps TRBD1 (6 bases). The CDR3 sequence is 16 residues long. Looked up from germline, CDR1 is SNHLY and CDR2 is FYNNEI. Trimming stripped 5 bases from V and 5 bases from J, with 18 bases between. The CDR3 reads CASSPAGGLSNEKLFF. CDR3 in DNA: TGTGCCAGCAGTCCAGCGGGGGGGCTTAGCAATGAAAAACTGTTTTTT.

The chain links TRBV28 to TRBJ1-1; a weak D match, TRBD1 (5 bases). Trimming cost V 5 bases and J 4 bases, with 17 bases left between them. This CDR3 is 15 amino acids long. From germline, CDR1 is MDHEN and CDR2 SYDVKM. The CDR3 DNA follows: TGTGCCAGCAGTCTACTCCTGGGGAGGGGCACTGAAGCTTTCTTT. Translated, it gives CASSLLLGRGTEAFF.

This clonotype was observed a single time. This sequence may be a read error, since a much larger clone differs from it by one base. The J gene is TRBJ2-1, the V gene TRBV5-6; the D is unclear. This CDR3 spans 13 amino acids. V was shortened by 3 bases and J by 8 bases, with 12 bases between the two germline ends. Looked up from germline, CDR1 is SGHDT and CDR2 is YYEEEE. In nucleotides, the CDR3 is TGTGCCAGCAGCTGGGCTAACGGAGATGAGCAGTTCTTC. This codes for CASSWANGDEQFF. The complete variable domain, with remaining parts taken from reference TRBV5-6 and TRBJ2-1, reads DAGVTQSPTHLIKTRGQQVTLRCSPKSGHDTVSWYQQALGQGPQFIFQYYEEEERQRGNFPDRFSGHQFPNYSSELNVNALLLGDSALYLCASSWANGDEQFFGPGTRLTVL.

There are many counts of this clonotype. The chain carries TRBV2 and TRBJ2-3, with 11 positions matching TRBD2. There are 15 residues in the CDR3. The trim removed 5 bases at V and 5 bases at J, leaving 6 bases unmatched. Germline V gene sequence: CDR1 SNHLY, CDR2 FYNNEI. The CDR3 sequence is CASSPSGGRRDTQYF. CDR3 sequence (DNA): TGTGCCAGCAGTCCTAGCGGGGGGCGAAGAGATACGCAGTATTTT.